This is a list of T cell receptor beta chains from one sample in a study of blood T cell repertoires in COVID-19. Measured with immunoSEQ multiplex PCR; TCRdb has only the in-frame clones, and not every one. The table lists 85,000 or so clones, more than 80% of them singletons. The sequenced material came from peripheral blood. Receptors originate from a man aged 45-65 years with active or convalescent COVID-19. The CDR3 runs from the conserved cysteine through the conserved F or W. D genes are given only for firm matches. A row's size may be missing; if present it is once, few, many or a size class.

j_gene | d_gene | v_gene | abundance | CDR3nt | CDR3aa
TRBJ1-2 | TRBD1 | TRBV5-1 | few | TGCGCCAGCAGCTTCGAAGGGGGCGTAAATGGCTACACCTTC | CASSFEGGVNGYTF
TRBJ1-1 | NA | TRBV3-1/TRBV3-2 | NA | TGTGCCAGCAGCCAACTCGCTGAAGCTTTCTTT | CASSQLAEAFF
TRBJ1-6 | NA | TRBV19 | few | TGTGCCACCCACAGGGCCTACACGAATAATTCACCCCTCCACTTT | CATHRAYTNNSPLHF
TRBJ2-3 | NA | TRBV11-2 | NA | TGTGCCAGCAGCTTAGAGGGCGGGACAGTCACAGGCGCGCAGTATTTT | CASSLEGGTVTGAQYF
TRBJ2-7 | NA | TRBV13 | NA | TGTGCCAGCAGCTTAAAGACAGACTCTTTGCAGTACTTC | CASSLKTDSLQYF
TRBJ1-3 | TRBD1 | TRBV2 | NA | TGTGCCAGCAGGGATACCGGGACAGGGAGTGGAAACACCATATATTTT | CASRDTGTGSGNTIYF
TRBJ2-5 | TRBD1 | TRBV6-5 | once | TGTGCCAGCAGTTACGTCTTCGGACAGGGGGGAGAGACCCAGTACTTC | CASSYVFGQGGETQYF
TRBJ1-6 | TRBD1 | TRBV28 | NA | TGTGCCACACGAACAGGGGAGGCCAATTCACCCCTCCACTTT | CATRTGEANSPLHF
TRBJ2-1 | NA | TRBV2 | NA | TGTGCCAGCAGCTCAGACAGGTCCCCCAATGAGCAGTTCTTC | CASSSDRSPNEQFF
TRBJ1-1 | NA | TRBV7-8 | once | TGTGCCAGCAGCTTAGATAGGGTTAGGCAGGGTGCGACTGAAGCTTTCTTT | CASSLDRVRQGATEAFF
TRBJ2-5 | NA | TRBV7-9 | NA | TGTGCCAGCAGCTTACAGTCGCTAGATACCGAGACCCAGTACTTC | CASSLQSLDTETQYF
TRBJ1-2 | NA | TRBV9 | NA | TGTGCCAGCAGCGAAGGAGGGAACTACTATGGCTACACCTTC | CASSEGGNYYGYTF
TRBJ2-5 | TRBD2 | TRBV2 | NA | TGTGCCACACGGGCTAGCGGGAGCCAAGAGACCCAGTACTTC | CATRASGSQETQYF
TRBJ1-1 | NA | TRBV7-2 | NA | TGTGCCAGCAGCTTAGGTGGGGGGGTCGAAGCTTTCTTT | CASSLGGGVEAFF
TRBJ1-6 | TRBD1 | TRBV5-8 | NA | TGTGCCAGCAGCTTGCGGACAGGAGATTCACCCCTCCACTTT | CASSLRTGDSPLHF
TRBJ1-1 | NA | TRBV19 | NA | TGTGCCAGTAGTATACAGGGAAGGGTTGGCACTGAAGCTTTCTTT | CASSIQGRVGTEAFF
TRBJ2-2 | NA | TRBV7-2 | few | TGTGCCAGCCGGGAGGGGGCGGGGTCCGGGGAGCTGTTTTTT | CASREGAGSGELFF
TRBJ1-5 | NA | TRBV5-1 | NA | TGCGCCAGCAGCTCCGGCCGGCAGGTTAGCAATCAGCCCCAGCATTTT | CASSSGRQVSNQPQHF
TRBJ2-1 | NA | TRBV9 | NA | TGTGCCAGCAGCGTAGGGACTATCGCCTACAATGAGCAGTTCTTC | CASSVGTIAYNEQFF
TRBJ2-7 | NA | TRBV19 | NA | TGTGCCAGTAGTATACACCCGGGAAGGGACGAGCAGTACTTC | CASSIHPGRDEQYF
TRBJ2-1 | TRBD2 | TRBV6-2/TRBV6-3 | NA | TGTGCCAGCAGTGCCGGGGGGGGTACCCACAATGAGCAGTTCTTC | CASSAGGGTHNEQFF
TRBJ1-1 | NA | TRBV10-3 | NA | TGTGCCATCAGTGAAGGACAAATGAACACTGAAGCTTTCTTT | CAISEGQMNTEAFF
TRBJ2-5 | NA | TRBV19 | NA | TGTGCCAGTAGTATACCGGTTTTGATGCGGGGCGACCGGTACCAAGAGACCCAGTACTTC | CASSIPVLMRGDRYQETQYF
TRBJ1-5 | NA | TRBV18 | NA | TGTGCCAGCTCACCAGGACAGCATCCGACGCCCCAGCATTTT | CASSPGQHPTPQHF
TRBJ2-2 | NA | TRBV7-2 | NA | TGTGCCAGCAGCTTAGCCGTTCTAGCCCATACCGGGGAGCTGTTTTTT | CASSLAVLAHTGELFF
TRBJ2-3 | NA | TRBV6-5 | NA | TGTGCCAGCAACCAGAATACAGGGTCAGATACGCAGTATTTT | CASNQNTGSDTQYF
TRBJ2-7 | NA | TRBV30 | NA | TGTGCCTGGAGGAGGGGGGGGACTCCCACCGAGCAGTACTTC | CAWRRGGTPTEQYF
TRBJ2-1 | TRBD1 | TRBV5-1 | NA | TGCGCCAGCAGCTTGTCGACAGGGAGATACAATGAGCAGTTCTTC | CASSLSTGRYNEQFF
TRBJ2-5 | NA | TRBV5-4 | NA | TGTGCCAGCAGCTTGGCCTTGGCTACCCCAGGGACCCAGTACTTC | CASSLALATPGTQYF
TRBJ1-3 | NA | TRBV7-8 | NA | TGTGCCAGCAGCTCTCAGGGATTCTCTGGAAACACCATATATTTT | CASSSQGFSGNTIYF
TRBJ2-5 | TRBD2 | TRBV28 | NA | TGTGCCAGCAGTTTAGTAGCGGGAGAGAGAGAGACCCAGTACTTC | CASSLVAGERETQYF
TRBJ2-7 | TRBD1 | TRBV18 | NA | TGTGCCAGCTCACCGGACAGGGCGCTTTACGAGCAGTACTTC | CASSPDRALYEQYF
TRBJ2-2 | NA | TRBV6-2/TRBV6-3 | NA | TGTGCCAGCAGTTTAGGGGACAACCTACTTCCCGGGGAGCTGTTTTTT | CASSLGDNLLPGELFF
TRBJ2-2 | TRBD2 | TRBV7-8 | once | TGTGCCAGCAGCTTAGCGGGAGGGGTCGCCGGGGAGCTGTTTTTT | CASSLAGGVAGELFF
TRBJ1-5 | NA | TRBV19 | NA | TGTGCCAGTAGTTCAACCGGCGGCCCCAATCAGCCCCAGCATTTT | CASSSTGGPNQPQHF
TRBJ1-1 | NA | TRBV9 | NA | TGTGCCAGCAGCACCGCAGGTCAGATTACTGAAGCTTTCTTT | CASSTAGQITEAFF
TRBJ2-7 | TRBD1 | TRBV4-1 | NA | TGCGCCAGCAGCCAAGGTTGGGACAGGGCCTACGAGCAGTACTTC | CASSQGWDRAYEQYF
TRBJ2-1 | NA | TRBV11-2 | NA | TGTGCCAGCAGCCGAGTAGGGGGACTAACTAGCTCCTACAATGAGCAGTTCTTC | CASSRVGGLTSSYNEQFF
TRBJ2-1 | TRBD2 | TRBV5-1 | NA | TGCGCCAGCAGAACCGGGACTAGCGGGAGGGCCCATGAGCAGTTCTTC | CASRTGTSGRAHEQFF
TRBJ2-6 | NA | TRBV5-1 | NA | TGCGCCAGCAGCTTGGCCCCCCGCTCTGGGGCCAACGTCCTGACTTTC | CASSLAPRSGANVLTF
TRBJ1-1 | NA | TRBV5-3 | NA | TGTGCCAGAAGCTCCAATACTGAAGCTTTCTTT | CARSSNTEAFF
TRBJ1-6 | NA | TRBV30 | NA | TGTGCCTGGAGATGGGCGGGGGGCAGTTCACCCCTCCACTTT | CAWRWAGGSSPLHF
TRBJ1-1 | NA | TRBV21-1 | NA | TGTGCCAGCAGGGGACAGAACTCCTATACCCGGAACACTGAAGCTTTCTTT | CASRGQNSYTRNTEAFF
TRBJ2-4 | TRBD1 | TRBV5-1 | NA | TGCGCCAGCAGCTTGGCCGGGACAGAACACATTCAGTACTTC | CASSLAGTEHIQYF
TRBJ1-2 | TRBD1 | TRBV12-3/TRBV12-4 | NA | TGTGCCAGCAGCTCAGACAGGGACTATGGCTACACCTTC | CASSSDRDYGYTF
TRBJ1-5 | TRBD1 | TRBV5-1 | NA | TGCGCCAGCAGCGTGGGACAGGGCAATCAGCCCCAGCATTTT | CASSVGQGNQPQHF